This paragraph covers one T cell receptor (beta chain) sequence. Its antigen remains undetermined. One base away there is no much larger clone; base qualities are not given. The data belong to a study of CD8 T cell repertoires and HIV-1 epitope variants (dated by TCRdb to 2020 to 2021). Turning to the overall study: Twenty-five peptides representing autologous and known Gag and Nef epitope variants were each used to stimulate T cells in separate culture wells. Control conditions included a CMV, EBV and flu peptide pool, the Ebola AY9 epitope as negative control, and a no-peptide well. Three Gag epitope families and Nef HW9 and YT9 were included among the tested epitopes. T cells were enriched using the EasySep Human T Cell Enrichment Kit and were co-cultured with equal numbers of autologous T cell-negative cells serving as antigen-presenting cells. The cultures were grown for approximately 9 days in IMDM with gentamicin, and half of the media was changed on days 3 and 7 with IL-2, IL-7 and IL-15 added. An aliquot of 1M T cells was saved as an uncultured baseline condition, separate from the approximately 80 T cell cultures. A total of 80 to 100 T cell cultures were run, with each culture condition performed in triplicate except for one peptide, which was performed in duplicate. The paper's findings and limits, for the study overall: Under 10 antigen-specific TCR beta clonotypes were identified, of which six appeared to be cross-reactive for autologous or known escape epitope variants. The Nef KF9 family was recognized by five clonotypes and the HW9 family by one, and no responses to the TAALDMSHF plasma variant were observed. Only TCR beta chains were identified by the assay, and proliferation to antigen, not T cell function or cytokine profile, was indicated.

For this chain, trimming is 3 bases at the V end and 7 bases at the J end, and the number of junction bases without a gene match is 4. From the cysteine up to the phenylalanine, the CDR3 has a length of 13 residues. The DNA shown is the 39-base CDR3, in frame from base 1. Based on the germline V gene (reference sequence), the CDR1 and CDR2 sequences are SEHNR and FQNEAQ. The immunoSEQ platform was used to sequence TCR beta CDR3 regions at survey depth. The QIAamp DNA micro kit was used to extract genomic DNA from every cultured and uncultured CD8+ T cell population. The authors processed their data as follows. Samples with fewer than 5,000 productive reads were excluded, resulting in the removal of about 6% of the 75 HIV peptide-stimulated cultures. Sequences were trimmed to CDR3 by a MANAFEST web app, and nonproductive sequences, CDR3s under 5 amino acids, and sequences not starting with C or ending with F/W were removed. For a clonotype to count as antigen-specific, the clonotype had to expand relative to the no-peptide control in at least 2 of 3 replicates at FDR 0.01, and only within one epitope family. Specific clonotypes also needed at least fivefold higher frequency than in wells stimulated with peptides from other epitope families. TCRdb limited this immuneACCESS table to in-frame rearrangements with V and J called. A share of clones is missing; checked studies link under half to unresolved V genes, and the rest is unexplained. Clone size and V and J calls were adopted from that table, with D and trimming inferred from the DNA. Recorded for this sample are roughly 1,800 clones; over 70% of them occurred a single time. The ten largest make up 43% of the sample.

The EasySep Human CD8+ T Cell Enrichment Kit was used on day 10 to isolate CD8+ T cells from every culture. The source is a male donor with HIV. The rearranged chain carries TRBV7-9 and TRBJ1-2, with 8 junctional bases fitting TRBD1. Source material: cultured CD8+ T cells derived from PBMCs. The bases read TGTGCCAGCAGCTTGGGACAGGCCGCTGGCTACACCTTC. The encoded protein is CASSLGQAAGYTF.